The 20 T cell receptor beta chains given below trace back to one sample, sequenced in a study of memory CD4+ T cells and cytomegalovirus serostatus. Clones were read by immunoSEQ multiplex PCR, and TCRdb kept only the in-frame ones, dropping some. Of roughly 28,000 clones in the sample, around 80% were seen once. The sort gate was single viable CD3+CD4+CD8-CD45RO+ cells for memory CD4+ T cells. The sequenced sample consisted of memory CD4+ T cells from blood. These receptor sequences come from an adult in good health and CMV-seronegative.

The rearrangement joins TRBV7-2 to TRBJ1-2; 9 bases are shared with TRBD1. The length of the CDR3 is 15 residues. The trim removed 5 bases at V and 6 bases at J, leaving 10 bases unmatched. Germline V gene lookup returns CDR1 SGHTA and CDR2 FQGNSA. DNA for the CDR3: TGTGCCAGCAGCGGGCGGACAGGGGCAAGAAATGGCTACACCTTC. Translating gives CASSGRTGARNGYTF.

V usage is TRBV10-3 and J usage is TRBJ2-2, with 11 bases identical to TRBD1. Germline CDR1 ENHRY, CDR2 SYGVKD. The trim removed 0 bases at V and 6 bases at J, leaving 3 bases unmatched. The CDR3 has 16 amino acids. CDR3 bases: TGTGCCATCAGTGAGTCACAGGGACAGGGGGCCGGGGAGCTGTTTTTT. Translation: CAISESQGQGAGELFF.

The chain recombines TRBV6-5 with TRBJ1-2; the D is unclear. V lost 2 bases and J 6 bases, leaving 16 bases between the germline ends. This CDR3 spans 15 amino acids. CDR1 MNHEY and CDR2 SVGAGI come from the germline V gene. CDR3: CASSYPGIGLNGYTF. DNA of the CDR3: TGTGCCAGCAGTTACCCGGGGATTGGCCTCAATGGCTACACCTTC.

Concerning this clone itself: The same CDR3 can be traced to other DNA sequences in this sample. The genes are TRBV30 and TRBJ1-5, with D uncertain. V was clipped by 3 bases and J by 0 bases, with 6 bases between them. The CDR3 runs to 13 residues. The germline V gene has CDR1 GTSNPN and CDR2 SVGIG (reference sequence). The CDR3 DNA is TGTGCCTGGAGCAGTGATAGCAATCAGCCCCAGCATTTT. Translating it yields CAWSSDSNQPQHF.

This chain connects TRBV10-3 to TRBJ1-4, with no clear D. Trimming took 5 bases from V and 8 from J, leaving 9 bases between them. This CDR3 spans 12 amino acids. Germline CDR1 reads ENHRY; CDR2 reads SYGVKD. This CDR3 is CAISPAGEKLFF. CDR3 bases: TGTGCCATCAGTCCCGCGGGCGAAAAACTGTTTTTT.

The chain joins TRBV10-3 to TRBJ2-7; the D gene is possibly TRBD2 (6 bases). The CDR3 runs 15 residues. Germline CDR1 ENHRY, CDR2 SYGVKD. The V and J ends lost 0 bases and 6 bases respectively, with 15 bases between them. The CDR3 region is CAISESGGVHPEQYF. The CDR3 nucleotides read TGTGCCATCAGTGAGTCGGGGGGAGTCCATCCCGAGCAGTACTTC.

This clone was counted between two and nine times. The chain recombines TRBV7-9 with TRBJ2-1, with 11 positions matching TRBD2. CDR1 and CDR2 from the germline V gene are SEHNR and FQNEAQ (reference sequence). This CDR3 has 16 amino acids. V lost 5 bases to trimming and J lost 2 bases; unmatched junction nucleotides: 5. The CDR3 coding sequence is TGTGCCAGCAGCGTATTAGCGGGGGGGGCCTACAATGAGCAGTTCTTC. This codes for CASSVLAGGAYNEQFF.

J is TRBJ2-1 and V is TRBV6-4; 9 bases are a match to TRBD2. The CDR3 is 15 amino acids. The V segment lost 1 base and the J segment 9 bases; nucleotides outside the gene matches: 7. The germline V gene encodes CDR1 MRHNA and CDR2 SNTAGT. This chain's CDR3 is CASSDFSGGRIEQFF. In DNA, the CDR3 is TGTGCCAGCAGTGACTTTAGCGGGGGCCGAATTGAGCAGTTCTTC.

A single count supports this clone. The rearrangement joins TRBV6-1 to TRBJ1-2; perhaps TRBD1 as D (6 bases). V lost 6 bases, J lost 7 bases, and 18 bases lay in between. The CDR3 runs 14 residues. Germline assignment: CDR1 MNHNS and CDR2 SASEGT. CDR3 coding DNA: TGTGCCAGCAGATACGAAGCGGGGGCGCGTGGCTACACCTTC. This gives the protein CASRYEAGARGYTF.

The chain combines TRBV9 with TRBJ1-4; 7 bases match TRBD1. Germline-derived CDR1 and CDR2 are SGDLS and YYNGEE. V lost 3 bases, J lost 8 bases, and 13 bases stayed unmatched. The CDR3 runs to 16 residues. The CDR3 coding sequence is TGTGCCAGCAGCGAGGGGGCGGGGACAGTGAACGAAAAACTGTTTTTT. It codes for CASSEGAGTVNEKLFF.

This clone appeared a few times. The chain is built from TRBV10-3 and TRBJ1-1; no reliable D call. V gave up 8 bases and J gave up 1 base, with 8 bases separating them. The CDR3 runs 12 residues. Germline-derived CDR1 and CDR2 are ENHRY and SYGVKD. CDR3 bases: TGTGCCATCCGGGATGCGAACACTGAAGCTTTCTTT. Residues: CAIRDANTEAFF.

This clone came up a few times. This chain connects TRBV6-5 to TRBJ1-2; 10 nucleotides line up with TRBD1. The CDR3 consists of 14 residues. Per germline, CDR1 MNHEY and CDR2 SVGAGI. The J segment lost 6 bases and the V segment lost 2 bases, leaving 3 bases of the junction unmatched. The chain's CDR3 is CASSYRDRGDGYTF. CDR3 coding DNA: TGTGCCAGCAGTTACAGGGACAGGGGAGATGGCTACACCTTC.

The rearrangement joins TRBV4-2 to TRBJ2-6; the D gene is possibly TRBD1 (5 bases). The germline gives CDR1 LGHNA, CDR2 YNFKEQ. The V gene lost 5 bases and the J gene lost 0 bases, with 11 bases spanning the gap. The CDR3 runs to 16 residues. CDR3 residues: CASSADINSGANVLTF. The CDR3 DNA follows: TGTGCCAGCAGCGCGGACATTAACTCTGGGGCCAACGTCCTGACTTTC.

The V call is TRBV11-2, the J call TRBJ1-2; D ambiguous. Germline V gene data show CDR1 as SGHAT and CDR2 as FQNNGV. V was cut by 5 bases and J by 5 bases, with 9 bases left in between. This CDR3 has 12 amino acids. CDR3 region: CASSREEYGYTF. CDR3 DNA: TGTGCCAGCAGCCGGGAGGAGTATGGCTACACCTTC.

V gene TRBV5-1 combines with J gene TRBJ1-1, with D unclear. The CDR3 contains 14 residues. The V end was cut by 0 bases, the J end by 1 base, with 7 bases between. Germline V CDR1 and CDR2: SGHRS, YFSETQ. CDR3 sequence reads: CASSLVRENTEAFF. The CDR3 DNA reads TGCGCCAGCAGCTTGGTCCGGGAGAACACTGAAGCTTTCTTT.

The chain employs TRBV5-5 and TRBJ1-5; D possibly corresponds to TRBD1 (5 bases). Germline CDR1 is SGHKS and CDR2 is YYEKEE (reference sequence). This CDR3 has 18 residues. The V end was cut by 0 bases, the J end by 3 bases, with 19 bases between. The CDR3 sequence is CASSLAFWGEASNQPQHF. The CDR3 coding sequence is TGTGCCAGCAGCTTGGCGTTCTGGGGCGAAGCCTCCAATCAGCCCCAGCATTTT.

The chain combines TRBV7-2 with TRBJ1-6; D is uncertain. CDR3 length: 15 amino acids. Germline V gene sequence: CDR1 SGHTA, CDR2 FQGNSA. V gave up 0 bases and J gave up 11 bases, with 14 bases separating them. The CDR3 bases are TGTGCCAGCAGCTTAGCCGGGGTTTCCCAGACACCCCTCCACTTT. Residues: CASSLAGVSQTPLHF. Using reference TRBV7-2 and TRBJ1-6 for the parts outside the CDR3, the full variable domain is GAGVSQSPSNKVTEKGKDVELRCDPISGHTALYWYRQSLGQGLEFLIYFQGNSAPDKSGLPSDRFSAERTGGSVSTLTIQRTQQEDSAVYLCASSLAGVSQTPLHFGNGTRLTVT.

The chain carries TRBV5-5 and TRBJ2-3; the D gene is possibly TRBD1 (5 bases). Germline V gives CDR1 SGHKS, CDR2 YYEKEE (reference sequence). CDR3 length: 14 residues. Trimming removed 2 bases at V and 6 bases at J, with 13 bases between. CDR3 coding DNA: TGTGCCAGCAGCTTAAACGATAGGGGTGATACGCAGTATTTT. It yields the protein CASSLNDRGDTQYF.

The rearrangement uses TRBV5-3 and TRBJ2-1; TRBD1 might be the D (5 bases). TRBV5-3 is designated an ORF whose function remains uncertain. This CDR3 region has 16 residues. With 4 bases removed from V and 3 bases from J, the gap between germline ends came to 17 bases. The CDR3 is CARSQQAVQNYNEQFF. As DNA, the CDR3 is TGTGCCAGAAGCCAACAGGCAGTCCAAAACTACAATGAGCAGTTCTTC.

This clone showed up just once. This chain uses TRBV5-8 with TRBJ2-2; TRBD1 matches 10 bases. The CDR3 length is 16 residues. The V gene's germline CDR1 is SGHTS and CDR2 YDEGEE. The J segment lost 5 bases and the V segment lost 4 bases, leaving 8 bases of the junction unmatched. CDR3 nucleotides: TGTGCCAGCAGCATCGGACAGGGGGTAGGGACCGGGGAGCTGTTTTTT. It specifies CASSIGQGVGTGELFF.